Sequencing of this T cell receptor (beta chain) was carried out in a study of blood T cells in healthy people across ages (dated by TCRdb to 2013 to 2016). Study-level background: In model experiments, template switching captured roughly one uniquely barcoded TCR beta cDNA molecule for every two T cells. To track age-related changes in TCR beta repertoire diversity, the study relied on deep sequencing normalized with unique cDNA molecular identifiers. The donors were divided into four age groups: young (average around 16 years), middle-aged (approximately 39), aged (around 59) and long-lived (roughly 82). To avoid experimental bias, donors of different ages were distributed randomly across sequencing lanes. Using the same blood draw, the study looked at two additional independent replicas of 1 million unique cDNA reads for two donors, one aged 18 to 29 and the other aged 80 or older.

This clonotype has a handful of counts. The clone's antigen remains unknown. No qualities accompany the bases; no much larger clone lies one base away. Results the study describes overall, beyond this receptor: Total diversity estimates from one million sequenced T cells were considered lower bounds and underestimates. Conclusive comparison of naive and antigen-experienced compartments was prevented by the profiling of bulk unsorted PBMCs. Observed TCR beta diversity per million T cells fell roughly linearly with age, and a significant reduction was already apparent by age approximately 40. Because donor CMV infection status was unknown, age-related changes in expanded clonotypes were potentially confounded. The long-lived group showed more naive CD4+ T cells, fewer expanded clones and increased TCR diversity than the aged group, suggesting age selection. There was a strong correlation between observed TCR beta diversity and the percentage of naive T cells measured by flow cytometry.

The protocol used for the library was 5' RACE. Sequencing took place on an Illumina HiSeq 2500. A second roughly 7 to 11 cycle PCR used a sample-barcoded 5' primer and a J-beta primer mix. A template-switch 5' adaptor carrying 12 random nucleotides introduced a unique molecular identifier onto each TCR beta cDNA molecule. At least 2.5 million CDR3-containing paired-end reads were obtained from each sample. The Mint cDNA synthesis kit, primed by a TRBC-specific oligonucleotide, was used to synthesize first-strand cDNA from all RNA. Following uracil-DNA glycosylase treatment, a first 18-cycle PCR with universal primers M1SS and BC2_uni_R was performed on all cDNA. Per the authors' processing: For normalization, 1 million high-quality reads, each with a distinct molecular identifier, were randomly selected from each sample. Reads sharing molecular identifiers were discarded rather than binned into consensus sequences. MiTCR, with a Q25 quality threshold and the strictest error-elimination algorithm, was used for CDR3 identification, clonotype clustering and error correction. Lower-bound total TCR beta diversity was estimated with a nonparametric unseen species model using Euler transformation. TCRdb applied fastp at Q25 and MiXCR to the public reads, then kept only in-frame beta chains. All rows with the same CDR3 protein become a single entry with the most common DNA and genes. The V and J calls were not made by the authors but by TCRdb's processing. This sample is represented by roughly 680,000 distinct CDR3 sequences; roughly 50% of them were singletons. Jointly, the top ten make up roughly a third of the sample.

Systemically healthy Caucasian individuals from Russia, 35 to 50 in total and aged about 6 to 95 years, were included as donors. Each donor gave ten milliliters of peripheral blood, collected into EDTA-treated Vacutainer tubes. Ficoll-Paque density-gradient centrifugation was used to isolate PBMCs, with at least 6 million obtained per sample. Total RNA, at least 5 micrograms per sample, was extracted from PBMCs with Trizol reagent. For every donor, flow cytometry on a PBMC aliquot measured the percentage of naive CD45RAhigh/CD27high T cells. Material: blood. The clonotype comes from a woman aged 55-70 years in good health.

The nucleotides read TGTGCCAGTAGCCAAAACAGACAAGAGACCCAGTACTTC. Its coded protein is CASSQNRQETQYF. The rearranged segments are TRBV7-2 and TRBJ2-5; no D gene call is confident. From its cysteine to its phenylalanine, the CDR3 spans 13 amino acids. The retained sequence is limited to the CDR3, 39 bases, with the frame set at the first base. CDR1 SGHTA and CDR2 FQGNSA were looked up in the germline V gene. Trimming costs V 9 bases and J 2 bases, and their ends lie 13 bases apart.